These 11 T cell receptor beta chains were all obtained from the same sample, sequenced in a study of cytomegalovirus exposure and HLA in healthy donors. The PCR employed 60 Vbeta primers together with 13 Jbeta primers. Here immunoSEQ multiplex PCR was the method, and the copy in TCRdb shows in-frame clones only, minus some. The table includes about 170,000 clones, approximately 81% detected once. The sequenced sample was PBMCs. These receptors came from a male donor in good health and CMV-seronegative.

This clone has a handful of counts. The chain links TRBV5-1 to TRBJ2-3, with no clear D. CDR3 size: 15 residues. Trimming removed 0 bases from V and 0 bases from J, with 8 bases in between. Germline V lookup: CDR1 SGHRS, CDR2 YFSETQ. The CDR3 coding sequence is TGCGCCAGCAGCTTGGAGGCGGTTAGCACAGATACGCAGTATTTT. This codes for CASSLEAVSTDTQYF.

The chain couples TRBV11-3 to TRBJ2-1; TRBD1 is a possible D gene (5 bases). Trimming stripped 5 bases from V and 1 base from J, with 9 bases between. Germline V gives CDR1 SGHNT, CDR2 YENEEA. The CDR3 extends over 14 amino acids. This chain's CDR3 is CASSSDRSYNEQFF. The CDR3 DNA sequence: TGTGCCAGCAGCAGTGACAGATCCTACAATGAGCAGTTCTTC.

This chain uses TRBV19 with TRBJ2-2; D perhaps matches TRBD1 (6 bases). The germline V gene has CDR1 LNHDA and CDR2 SQIVND (reference sequence). This CDR3 comprises 13 residues. V was shortened by 4 bases and J by 6 bases, with 9 bases between the two germline ends. CDR3 amino acids: CASSKGGAGELFF. For the CDR3, the DNA is TGTGCCAGTAGTAAAGGGGGAGCCGGGGAGCTGTTTTTT.

This sequence joins TRBV13 and TRBJ1-2; a weak D match, TRBD1 (5 bases). The CDR3 extends over 15 amino acids. V was trimmed by 0 bases and J by 7 bases, leaving 15 bases between them. Germline CDR1 is PRHDT and CDR2 is FYEKMQ (reference sequence). The CDR3 reads CASSLGQDSVIGYTF. For the CDR3, the DNA is TGTGCCAGCAGCTTAGGCCAAGACAGCGTAATTGGCTACACCTTC.

The chain links TRBV7-2 to TRBJ1-6, with 9 bases that match TRBD1. The CDR3 runs 15 residues. CDR1 SGHTA and CDR2 FQGNSA come from the germline V gene. The ends lost 5 bases at V and 5 bases at J; junction bases unmatched: 4. The CDR3 region is CASSRDRVDNSPLHF. For the CDR3, the DNA is TGTGCCAGCAGCCGGGACAGGGTAGATAATTCACCCCTCCACTTT.

This clone was recorded only once. The V and J genes are TRBV14 and TRBJ1-6; 9 nucleotides match TRBD1. The CDR3 extends over 13 amino acids. Trimming at V came to 6 bases and at J to 10 bases, leaving 4 bases not matched to a gene. In germline, CDR1 is SGHDN, CDR2 FVKESK. CDR3 region: CASSWTGVSPLHF. Here the CDR3 DNA reads TGTGCCAGCAGTTGGACAGGGGTCTCACCCCTCCACTTT.

This sequence joins TRBV4-3 and TRBJ2-5; 9 bases are a match to TRBD1. The germline V gene encodes CDR1 LGHNA and CDR2 YSLEER. J was trimmed by 3 bases and V by 5 bases; bases with no gene match: 10. The CDR3 runs to 16 residues. CDR3 protein: CASSVQTDRGKETQYF. The CDR3 DNA is TGCGCCAGCAGCGTTCAAACGGACAGGGGAAAAGAGACCCAGTACTTC.

This clone was detected only once. This rearrangement joins TRBV11-2 to TRBJ2-2, with unresolved D. V lost 5 bases and J lost 6, with 10 bases in between. Germline CDR1 is SGHAT and CDR2 is FQNNGV. The CDR3 length is 13 residues. The CDR3 coding sequence is TGTGCCAGCAGCCAATGGAGCGCCGGGGAGCTGTTTTTT. It specifies CASSQWSAGELFF.

A few counts support this clone. The chain has TRBV28 and TRBJ1-4; 7 bases align to TRBD1. CDR3 length equals 17 residues. After removal of 7 bases from V and 8 bases from J, the junction contained 19 bases not matched to a gene. CDR1 and CDR2 from the germline V gene are MDHEN and SYDVKM. The CDR3 is CASTPLPRQGRREKLFF. CDR3 coding DNA: TGTGCCAGCACCCCCCTCCCCCGACAGGGAAGGAGGGAAAAACTGTTTTTT.

J is TRBJ2-2 and V is TRBV19; D call uncertain. V lost 8 bases, J lost 8 bases, and 21 bases lay in between. The CDR3 is 15 residues long. Germline values: CDR1 LNHDA, CDR2 SQIVND (reference sequence). The CDR3 DNA reads as TGTGCCAGTCAAGACTTCGCCCCCTCTCCGGGGGAGCTGTTTTTT. Translating gives CASQDFAPSPGELFF. The variable domain in full, with the rest retrieved from reference TRBV19 and TRBJ2-2, is DGGITQSPKYLFRKEGQNVTLSCEQNLNHDAMYWYRQDPGQGLRLIYYSQIVNDFQKGDIAEGYSVSREKKESFPLTVTSAQKNPTAFYLCASQDFAPSPGELFFGEGSRLTVL.

This chain links TRBV5-4 with TRBJ2-1, with 8 bases matching TRBD2. The CDR3 runs 14 residues. Germline V gene data show CDR1 as SGHNT and CDR2 as YYREEE (reference sequence). V trimming: 5 bases; J trimming: 8 bases; junction bases outside the gene matches: 9. CDR3 coding DNA: TGTGCCAGCAGTTCCGGGACTAGTTTTTATGAGCAGTTCTTC. Translating gives CASSSGTSFYEQFF.